This T cell receptor (beta chain) was captured by sequencing in a study of T cell repertoires in cytomegalovirus infection. TCRdb fed the reads into MiXCR, producing one record per CDR3 protein. The data contain about 570,000 distinct CDR3 sequences, around 40% of them singletons. This clonotype was observed a handful of times. The target antigen is unknown. In germline, CDR1 is SNHLY, CDR2 FYNNEI. This CDR3 contains 14 residues. Between the trimmed V and J ends, which lost 7 bases and 1 base, there was a span of 13 bases. Findings and limits, study-wide: CMV carriers with the relevant HLA were identified by cumulative public TCR beta family frequency.

This chain links TRBV2 with TRBJ2-5, with D possibly TRBD1 on 5 matching bases. This receptor was identified in a human donor in good health (CMV status not recorded). Some clones in this sample may be carry-over from other donors' samples. Sequenced here: cultured PBMCs, sampled from culture after CMV antigen stimulation. The CDR3 sequence is CASTAGNAQETQYF. The CDR3 DNA reads TGTGCCAGCACTGCAGGGAACGCCCAAGAGACCCAGTACTTC.